The 10 T cell receptor beta chains presented below share a single source sample, sequenced in a study of blood T cell repertoires in COVID-19. Repertoires were generated with immunoSEQ multiplex PCR, while TCRdb's copy carries only in-frame clones and drops some. The sample has roughly 110,000 clones, 84% seen once. Sequencing used peripheral blood. Receptors originate from a human donor in a cohort sampled during active COVID-19.

This chain joins TRBV9 and TRBJ2-3; maybe TRBD1 (6 bases). The V end was cut by 6 bases, the J end by 2 bases, with 16 bases between. The CDR3 runs to 15 residues. The germline CDR1 and CDR2 sequences are SGDLS and YYNGEE. The CDR3 DNA sequence: TGTGCCAGCACCTCTAGGGGGTTTTTCACAGATACGCAGTATTTT. It is translated as CASTSRGFFTDTQYF.

As to this clone: This sample includes further DNA sequences coding for the same CDR3. This chain joins TRBV7-9 and TRBJ1-5; TRBD1 matches 8 bases. The germline CDR1 and CDR2 sequences are SEHNR and FQNEAQ (reference sequence). Unmatched junction bases numbered 5, after V lost 4 bases and J lost 3 bases. CDR3 length: 15 amino acids. DNA of the CDR3: TGTGCCAGCAGCTGGGGGACAGGATCCAATCAGCCCCAGCATTTT. Amino acid sequence: CASSWGTGSNQPQHF. Supplemented by reference TRBV7-9 and TRBJ1-5, the full variable domain reads DTGVSQNPRHKITKRGQNVTFRCDPISEHNRLYWYRQTLGQGPEFLTYFQNEAQLEKSRLLSDRFSAERPKGSFSTLEIQRTEQGDSAMYLCASSWGTGSNQPQHFGDGTRLSIL.

The chain has TRBV20-1 and TRBJ2-1; the match to TRBD2 covers 13 bases. The V gene's germline CDR1 is DFQATT and CDR2 SNEGSKA (reference sequence). The CDR3 is 16 amino acids. V lost 3 bases and J lost 8; bases outside the gene matches: 10. The CDR3 loop is CSASGLAGAGVDEQFF. The CDR3, as DNA: TGCAGTGCTAGTGGACTAGCGGGAGCGGGGGTGGATGAGCAGTTCTTC.

This clone came up once. This chain uses TRBV9 with TRBJ2-2; no definite D call. The CDR3 length is 15 residues. Between the trimmed V and J ends, which lost 1 base and 5 bases, there was a span of 12 bases. Germline loops: CDR1 SGDLS, CDR2 YYNGEE. The CDR3: CASSVRQEDTGELFF. DNA of the CDR3: TGTGCCAGCAGCGTAAGGCAAGAGGATACCGGGGAGCTGTTTTTT.

This sequence joins TRBV4-2 and TRBJ1-1, with unresolved D. The CDR3 sequence is 14 residues long. Germline assignment: CDR1 LGHNA and CDR2 YNFKEQ. The ends were cut back, 3 bases at V and 1 base at J, with 9 bases in the middle. The CDR3 loop is CASSHQGGNTEAFF. In nucleotides, the CDR3 is TGTGCCAGCAGCCACCAAGGAGGGAACACTGAAGCTTTCTTT.

This chain connects TRBV5-1 to TRBJ2-6; 10 bases match TRBD2. Germline assignment: CDR1 SGHRS and CDR2 YFSETQ. V shed 0 bases, J shed 4 bases, and the junction held 10 bases outside the gene matches. The CDR3 is made up of 19 amino acids. The CDR3 spells CASSLALASGRVGANVLTF. Here the CDR3 DNA reads TGCGCCAGCAGCTTGGCCTTGGCTAGCGGGAGAGTAGGGGCCAACGTCCTGACTTTC.

Only one count was recorded for this clone. CDR3 residues: CASSSGVTSGNTIYF. DNA of the CDR3: TGTGCCAGCAGCTCGGGGGTAACCTCTGGAAACACCATATATTTT. The rearrangement uses TRBV5-6 and TRBJ1-3; possibly TRBD1 for D (5 bases). Germline CDR1 is SGHDT and CDR2 is YYEEEE. The germline V and J ends were trimmed by 3 bases and 0 bases, with 10 bases remaining between them. The CDR3 sequence is 15 residues long. The full variable domain, completed using reference TRBV5-6 and TRBJ1-3, is DAGVTQSPTHLIKTRGQQVTLRCSPKSGHDTVSWYQQALGQGPQFIFQYYEEEERQRGNFPDRFSGHQFPNYSSELNVNALLLGDSALYLCASSSGVTSGNTIYFGEGSWLTVV.

This chain links TRBV9 with TRBJ2-1; 11 bases align to TRBD2. This CDR3 is built from 17 residues. Germline CDR1 is SGDLS and CDR2 is YYNGEE. Unmatched junction bases numbered 4, after V lost 0 bases and J lost 2 bases. Written as DNA, the CDR3 is TGTGCCAGCAGCGTAGGGTCGACTAGCGGGACCTACAATGAGCAGTTCTTC. It yields the protein CASSVGSTSGTYNEQFF.

This clone was counted once. The rearrangement links TRBV27 to TRBJ2-2; perhaps TRBD2 as D (6 bases). Trimming took off 6 bases at V and 1 base at J, with 12 bases between the two ends. CDR1 and CDR2 (germline): MNHEY, SMNVEV (reference sequence). The CDR3 runs to 15 residues. CDR3 region: CASRGRPGNTGELFF. The CDR3 DNA is TGTGCCAGCAGAGGGAGGCCGGGGAACACCGGGGAGCTGTTTTTT.

This chain connects TRBV6-1 to TRBJ2-7; perhaps TRBD2 as D (6 bases). CDR3 length: 14 residues. The germline gives CDR1 MNHNS, CDR2 SASEGT. V gave up 0 bases and J gave up 2 bases, with 8 bases separating them. CDR3 sequence: CASSEAGGPYEQYV. The CDR3 region has the DNA TGTGCCAGCAGTGAAGCGGGGGGACCCTACGAGCAGTACGTC.